This T cell receptor beta chain was obtained from a study of regulatory T cells in long-lasting Graves disease. Trimming left V 2 bases short and J 4 bases short, with 8 bases between. CDR3 length equals 13 residues. Building the TCR beta libraries relied on iRepertoire HTBI primers, and CDR3 regions underwent Arm-PCR. TCRdb re-derived calls from the multiplex PCR reads in MiXCR, one entry per CDR3 protein. The sample lists about 420,000 distinct CDR3 sequences, roughly a quarter seen once, with about a quarter in the top ten. This clonotype has at least ten counts. Its antigen remains unknown. Study findings and constraints: Persistent cases favored TRBV28, TRBJ1-2 and TRBJ2-5.

Regarding time point: persistent/refractory GD, antithyroid drugs over 5 years with positive TRAb. From PBMCs, RNA was extracted and then used to make the TCR library. The TCR comes from a female donor with Graves disease. The genes are TRBV12-3 or TRBV12-4 and TRBJ1-1, with D perhaps matching TRBD1 (6 bases). The sequenced sample was peripheral blood mononuclear cells (PBMCs), obtained when the disease was refractory, from a patient treated with antithyroid drugs. The CDR3 reads CASSLRGGTEAFF. DNA for the CDR3: TGTGCCAGCAGTTTAAGGGGGGGCACTGAAGCTTTCTTT.